This T cell receptor (beta chain) was recorded in a study of shared clonotypes between healthy human individuals. Study results and limitations: Of the naive CD4 clonotypes, roughly 5% were shared across a few donors.

TCRdb's table, derived via immunoSEQ multiplex PCR, lists solely in-frame clones and lacks some. The table shows roughly 530,000 clones, with about 96% occurring only once. This CDR3 region has 17 residues. V was clipped by 3 bases and J by 2 bases, with 16 bases between them. CDR1 is KGHSH, CDR2 LQKENI, per germline. Comments on this clone: The antigen is unknown.

The genes are TRBV18 and TRBJ1-4; D not certain. The receptor was isolated from a woman aged 25 to 45 in good health. The specimen was naive CD4+ T cells sorted from blood. Subset meaning: CD45RA+ positively selected. For the CDR3, the DNA is TGTGCCAGCTCACCTGGACGGACGCGAGGTACTAATGAAAAACTGTTTTTT. Translating it yields CASSPGRTRGTNEKLFF. The entire variable domain, with the rest obtained from reference TRBV18 and TRBJ1-4, is as follows: NAGVMQNPRHLVRRRGQEARLRCSPMKGHSHVYWYRQLPEEGLKFMVYLQKENIIDESGMPKERFSAEFPKEGPSILRIQQVVRGDSAAYFCASSPGRTRGTNEKLFFGSGTQLSVL.